Listed below are T cell receptor beta chains from one sample, sequenced in a study of cytomegalovirus exposure and HLA in healthy donors. Data came from immunoSEQ multiplex PCR; TCRdb stores just in-frame clones and leaves some out. The sample has over 100,000 clones; about 72% are singletons. Sequencing was done on a sample of PBMCs. All receptors come from a female donor in good health and CMV-seronegative. Each CDR3 is given with its conserved first and last residue. Each record gives: CDR3 protein, CDR3 DNA, clone size, J gene, D gene, V gene. A D gene is named only where the DNA matches it firmly. A clone size is listed for some rows: how often the clone was seen (once, few, many), or a class if it is expanded.

CDR3: CAISGQQGGSGANVLTF; DNA: TGTGCCATCAGTGGACAACAGGGCGGCTCTGGGGCCAACGTCCTGACTTTC; size: NA; J: TRBJ2-6; D: NA; V: TRBV10-3
CDR3: CASSYSDSSYEQYF; DNA: TGTGCCAGCAGTTATTCGGACAGTTCCTACGAGCAGTACTTC; size: NA; J: TRBJ2-7; D: NA; V: TRBV6-5
CDR3: CASSQPQGGYGYTF; DNA: TGCGCCAGCAGTCAACCACAGGGCGGCTATGGCTACACCTTC; size: once; J: TRBJ1-2; D: NA; V: TRBV23-1
CDR3: CASSTLGTVSYEQYF; DNA: TGTGCCAGCAGTACCCTCGGGACAGTCTCCTACGAGCAGTACTTC; size: NA; J: TRBJ2-7; D: TRBD1; V: TRBV28
CDR3: CASSYAGFSNQPQHF; DNA: TGTGCCAGCAGTTACGCAGGGTTTAGCAATCAGCCCCAGCATTTT; size: NA; J: TRBJ1-5; D: NA; V: TRBV6-5
CDR3: CASSLPQGGADTQYF; DNA: TGTGCCAGCAGTTTGCCACAGGGGGGGGCAGATACGCAGTATTTT; size: NA; J: TRBJ2-3; D: NA; V: TRBV28
CDR3: CASSAWGRDTDTQYF; DNA: TGTGCCAGCAGCGCGTGGGGGAGGGACACAGATACGCAGTATTTT; size: NA; J: TRBJ2-3; D: TRBD2; V: TRBV28
CDR3: CASSYNRDQPQHF; DNA: TGTGCCAGCAGTTATAACAGGGATCAGCCCCAGCATTTT; size: NA; J: TRBJ1-5; D: NA; V: TRBV28
CDR3: CASSLGGTSGSYEQYF; DNA: TGCGCCAGCAGCTTGGGAGGGACTAGCGGATCCTACGAGCAGTACTTC; size: NA; J: TRBJ2-7; D: TRBD2; V: TRBV5-1
CDR3: CSAGIRTQYF; DNA: TGCAGTGCCGGGATTCGGACCCAGTACTTC; size: NA; J: TRBJ2-5; D: NA; V: TRBV20-1
CDR3: CATEAGGPTDTQYF; DNA: TGTGCCACCGAAGCGGGAGGACCCACAGATACGCAGTATTTT; size: NA; J: TRBJ2-3; D: TRBD2; V: TRBV28
CDR3: CASSSPGTSISHEQYF; DNA: TGCGCCAGCAGCTCCCCCGGGACATCCATCTCCCACGAGCAGTACTTC; size: many; J: TRBJ2-7; D: NA; V: TRBV5-1
CDR3: CASSQGDRGYNEQFF; DNA: TGCGCCAGCAGCCAAGGGGACAGGGGCTACAATGAGCAGTTCTTC; size: NA; J: TRBJ2-1; D: TRBD1; V: TRBV4-1
CDR3: CASSLNRRRSSYEQYF; DNA: TGTGCCAGCAGCCTTAATCGACGGAGGAGCTCCTACGAGCAGTACTTC; size: NA; J: TRBJ2-7; D: NA; V: TRBV7-2
CDR3: CSVRGSATYEQYF; DNA: TGCAGCGTTCGAGGCAGCGCAACCTACGAGCAGTACTTC; size: NA; J: TRBJ2-7; D: NA; V: TRBV29-1
CDR3: CASSPPTGETEAFF; DNA: TGTGCCAGCAGCCCACCGACAGGGGAGACTGAAGCTTTCTTT; size: few; J: TRBJ1-1; D: TRBD1; V: TRBV9
CDR3: CASSVDYSGEQFF; DNA: TGTGCCAGCAGCGTGGACTACTCGGGTGAGCAGTTCTTC; size: NA; J: TRBJ2-1; D: NA; V: TRBV5-4
CDR3: CASSFSGVSGNTIYF; DNA: TGCGCCAGCAGCTTTTCAGGCGTCTCTGGAAACACCATATATTTT; size: NA; J: TRBJ1-3; D: NA; V: TRBV5-1
CDR3: CASSFGGENSPLHF; DNA: TGTGCCAGCAGTTTTGGGGGGGAGAATTCACCCCTCCACTTT; size: NA; J: TRBJ1-6; D: NA; V: TRBV2
CDR3: CASSLATGDGYTF; DNA: TGTGCCAGCAGCTTGGCCACGGGAGATGGCTACACCTTC; size: NA; J: TRBJ1-2; D: NA; V: TRBV5-6
CDR3: CASSIGTLYEQYF; DNA: TGTGCCAGTAGTATCGGGACTCTCTACGAGCAGTACTTC; size: NA; J: TRBJ2-7; D: NA; V: TRBV19
CDR3: CASSLSPSSSPLHF; DNA: TGTGCCAGCAGTTTATCCCCGAGTAGTTCACCCCTCCACTTT; size: few; J: TRBJ1-6; D: NA; V: TRBV27
CDR3: CASRRTSGRLQGGGELFF; DNA: TGTGCCAGCAGACGGACTAGCGGGAGGCTCCAAGGTGGAGGGGAGCTGTTTTTT; size: NA; J: TRBJ2-2; D: TRBD2; V: TRBV13
CDR3: CASSLRTAQYF; DNA: TGTGCCAGCAGTTTACGGACAGCGCAGTACTTC; size: NA; J: TRBJ2-5; D: NA; V: TRBV28
CDR3: CASSIKGTISYEQYF; DNA: TGTGCCAGCAGCATAAAGGGGACAATTTCCTACGAGCAGTACTTC; size: NA; J: TRBJ2-7; D: NA; V: TRBV11-2
CDR3: CASSDVTSRVSGANVLTF; DNA: TGTGCCAGCAGTGACGTTACCTCCAGGGTGTCTGGGGCCAACGTCCTGACTTTC; size: NA; J: TRBJ2-6; D: NA; V: TRBV2
CDR3: CASSQEAYQPQHF; DNA: TGTGCCAGCAGCCAAGAGGCATATCAGCCCCAGCATTTT; size: few; J: TRBJ1-5; D: NA; V: TRBV4-2
CDR3: CASSEAPFSASSGNTIYF; DNA: TGTGCCAGCAGTGAAGCCCCCTTTTCTGCTAGCTCTGGAAACACCATATATTTT; size: NA; J: TRBJ1-3; D: NA; V: TRBV6-1
CDR3: CASRLAGEAPNEQFF; DNA: TGTGCCAGCAGGCTAGCGGGAGAGGCCCCCAATGAGCAGTTCTTC; size: few; J: TRBJ2-1; D: TRBD2; V: TRBV6-5
CDR3: CASRRDRVTGELFF; DNA: TGTGCCAGCAGACGGGACAGGGTAACCGGGGAGCTGTTTTTT; size: few; J: TRBJ2-2; D: TRBD1; V: TRBV6-5
CDR3: CASSPPVQGLESPQHF; DNA: TGTGCCAGCTCACCACCGGTACAGGGCCTCGAGTCGCCCCAGCATTTT; size: NA; J: TRBJ1-5; D: NA; V: TRBV18
CDR3: CASSSTTQGASGNTIYF; DNA: TGTGCCAGCAGCTCGACGACACAGGGGGCATCCGGAAACACCATATATTTT; size: NA; J: TRBJ1-3; D: TRBD1; V: TRBV9
CDR3: CASSVDRGFMNTEAFF; DNA: TGTGCCAGCAGCGTTGACAGGGGATTCATGAACACTGAAGCTTTCTTT; size: NA; J: TRBJ1-1; D: TRBD1; V: TRBV9